The source of this T cell receptor beta chain is a study of T cell changes during pregnancy in multiple sclerosis. Assay used: immunoSEQ multiplex PCR; TCRdb lists only in-frame clones, some missing. Of fewer than 20,000 clones in the sample, 80% to 90% were seen once. Between the trimmed V and J ends, which lost 7 bases and 7 bases, there was a span of 13 bases. The CDR3 extends over 12 amino acids. Germline loops: CDR1 MNHNS, CDR2 SASEGT. The origin of this receptor is a female donor in good health, enrolled as a control in a pregnancy study. Sequences were derived from CD8+ T cells from peripheral blood mononuclear cells, sampled in the second trimester of pregnancy. The chain uses TRBV6-1 and TRBJ1-1; D gene unclear. CDR3 residues: CASIPGTVEAFF. The CDR3, as DNA: TGTGCCAGCATCCCAGGAACGGTTGAAGCTTTCTTT.